The 12 T cell receptor beta chains presented below share a single source sample, sequenced in a study of T cells in narcolepsy (dated by TCRdb to 2016 to 2018). Libraries came from the immunoSEQ multiplex PCR assay. In its TCRdb copy, this immuneACCESS table keeps in-frame sequences only and misses some clones. Where compared with another copy, unresolved V genes explain less than half of these, and the others have no known cause. This sample gives around 25,000 clones in total; about 79% of them show up just once. Approximately 0.7% of the sample is held by the ten biggest clonotypes. Material: CD45RA- memory CD4+ T cells from PBMCs. The sample's cell subset or site label, decoded: memory T cells sorted ex vivo from peripheral blood. The source is a human donor with narcolepsy.

J is TRBJ1-5 and V is TRBV7-2; D remains unclear. The CDR3 is 13 residues long. In germline, CDR1 is SGHTA, CDR2 FQGNSA. Trimming removed 5 bases from V and 6 bases from J, with 11 bases in between. CDR3 in DNA: TGTGCCAGCAGCCGCGATGGAGTTCAGCCCCAGCATTTT. It encodes CASSRDGVQPQHF. Complete variable domain (other parts from reference TRBV7-2 and TRBJ1-5): GAGVSQSPSNKVTEKGKDVELRCDPISGHTALYWYRQSLGQGLEFLIYFQGNSAPDKSGLPSDRFSAERTGGSVSTLTIQRTQQEDSAVYLCASSRDGVQPQHFGDGTRLSIL.

J is TRBJ1-1 and V is TRBV4-3; no firm D call. The ends were cut back, 0 bases at V and 3 bases at J, with 5 bases in the middle. This CDR3 is built from 13 residues. Per the germline V gene, CDR1 is LGHNA and CDR2 is YSLEER. The CDR3: CASSQDRDTEAFF. For the CDR3, the DNA is TGCGCCAGCAGCCAAGATCGGGACACTGAAGCTTTCTTT.

The genes are TRBV6-6 and TRBJ1-1; the D gene is possibly TRBD1 (6 bases). Germline-derived CDR1 and CDR2 are MNHNY and SVGAGI (reference sequence). V shed 5 bases and J shed 4 bases, with 14 bases lying between them. The CDR3 has 14 residues. The CDR3 region has the DNA TGTGCCAGCAGTCTCCCTGGGGGGGCCACTGAAGCTTTCTTT. It yields the protein CASSLPGGATEAFF.

V usage is TRBV6-4 and J usage is TRBJ2-7, with unresolved D. The CDR3 covers 13 residues. Trimming shortened V by 3 bases and J by 8 bases, and 14 bases separated the two germline ends. CDR1 and CDR2 from the germline V gene are MRHNA and SNTAGT. The CDR3, as DNA: TGTGCCAGCAGTGAGGGTCCGGGTATGAAGCAGTACTTC. It codes for CASSEGPGMKQYF.

V gene TRBV2 combines with J gene TRBJ1-5; a weak D match, TRBD1 (6 bases). Germline values: CDR1 SNHLY, CDR2 FYNNEI. This CDR3 has 15 amino acids. The germline V and J ends were trimmed by 1 base and 3 bases, with 10 bases remaining between them. CDR3 amino acids: CASSEVRGVNQPQHF. In DNA form, the CDR3 reads TGTGCCAGCAGTGAAGTCAGGGGCGTCAATCAGCCCCAGCATTTT.

The chain combines TRBV5-6 with TRBJ2-3; TRBD2 matches at 11 bases. Per the germline V gene, CDR1 is SGHDT and CDR2 is YYEEEE. This CDR3 region has 16 residues. After removal of 4 bases from V and 0 bases from J, the junction contained 4 bases not matched to a gene. This CDR3 reads CASSQGLADSTDTQYF. CDR3 sequence (DNA): TGTGCCAGCAGCCAGGGACTAGCGGATAGCACAGATACGCAGTATTTT.

This clone has more than one count but fewer than ten. This chain links TRBV21-1 with TRBJ1-3; no DNA check was done on the table's D call, TRBD1. TRBV21-1 is tagged as a pseudogene. The CDR3 is 16 amino acids. The chain's CDR3 is CASNFGSGDSGNTIYF. In DNA form, the CDR3 reads TGTGCCAGCAACTTTGGCTCAGGGGACTCTGGAAACACCATATATTTT.

The chain has TRBV6-5 and TRBJ1-1; D unresolved. CDR1 and CDR2 (germline): MNHEY, SVGAGI. The V end was cut by 2 bases, the J end by 2 bases, with 9 bases between. The CDR3 is 14 amino acids. The CDR3 DNA reads TGTGCCAGCAGTTACGTGGCAGACAACACTGAAGCTTTCTTT. Protein sequence: CASSYVADNTEAFF.

This sequence joins TRBV28 and TRBJ2-7; 10 bases align to TRBD2. Germline V lookup: CDR1 MDHEN, CDR2 SYDVKM. V shed 4 bases, J shed 7 bases, and the junction held 10 bases outside the gene matches. The CDR3 has 15 residues. The CDR3 here is CASSYPGLATGEQYF. CDR3 sequence (DNA): TGTGCCAGCAGTTATCCGGGACTAGCGACTGGGGAGCAGTACTTC.

The rearrangement links TRBV11-3 to TRBJ2-5; TRBD2 matches 9 bases. The germline V gene encodes CDR1 SGHNT and CDR2 YENEEA. There are 16 residues in the CDR3. The ends lost 4 bases at V and 5 bases at J; junction bases unmatched: 11. This CDR3 is CASSSGVGTSRETQYF. The CDR3 nucleotides are TGTGCCAGCAGCTCCGGAGTGGGGACTAGCCGGGAGACCCAGTACTTC.

This sequence joins TRBV4-1 and TRBJ1-2; D call uncertain. The CDR3 has 14 amino acids. Trimming pared 1 base from V and 8 bases from J, leaving 14 bases between. Germline CDR1 reads MGHRA; CDR2 reads YSYEKL. The CDR3 is CASSQVRGGYGYTF. CDR3 nucleotides: TGCGCCAGCAGCCAAGTACGGGGAGGATACGGCTACACCTTC.

The J gene is TRBJ2-2, the V gene TRBV19; 9 nucleotides align to TRBD2. There are 15 residues in the CDR3. With V trimmed by 6 bases and J by 7 bases, 9 bases remained unmatched. Germline V lookup: CDR1 LNHDA, CDR2 SQIVND (reference sequence). This CDR3 reads CASRGVAGDGGELFF. The CDR3 DNA sequence: TGTGCCAGTAGAGGGGTAGCGGGAGATGGCGGGGAGCTGTTTTTT.